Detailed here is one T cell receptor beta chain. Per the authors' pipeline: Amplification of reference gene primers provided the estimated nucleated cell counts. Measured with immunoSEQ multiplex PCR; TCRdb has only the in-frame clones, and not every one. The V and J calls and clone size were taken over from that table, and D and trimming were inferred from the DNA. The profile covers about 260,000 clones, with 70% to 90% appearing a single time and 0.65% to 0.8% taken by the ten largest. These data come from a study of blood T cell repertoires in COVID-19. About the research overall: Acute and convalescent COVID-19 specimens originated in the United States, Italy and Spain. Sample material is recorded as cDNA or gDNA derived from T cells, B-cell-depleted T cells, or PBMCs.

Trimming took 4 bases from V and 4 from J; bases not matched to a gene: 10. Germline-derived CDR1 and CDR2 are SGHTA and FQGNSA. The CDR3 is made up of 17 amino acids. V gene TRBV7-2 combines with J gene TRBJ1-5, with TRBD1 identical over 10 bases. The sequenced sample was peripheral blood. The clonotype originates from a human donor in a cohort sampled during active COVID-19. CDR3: CASSSPPGTGANQPQHF. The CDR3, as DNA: TGTGCCAGCAGCTCCCCACCCGGGACAGGGGCGAATCAGCCCCAGCATTTT.